The clone carrying this TCR beta chain came up many times. The target antigen is unknown. One entry per CDR3 protein results from TCRdb running MiXCR on the 5' RACE reads. Of approximately 85,000 distinct CDR3 sequences in the sample, roughly an eighth were seen once. This sample stems from a study of early T cells in non-severe SARS-CoV-2 infection. General study results and limits: Clonotype matching in VDJdb favored anti-spike CD8 responses and did not capture private and CD4 specificities.

The source material was whole blood. The clonotype originates from an adult who was a healthcare worker with PCR-confirmed SARS-CoV-2 infection or an uninfected control (not recorded which).

Here the CDR3 reads CSVEGAYEQFF. CDR3 DNA sequence: TGCAGCGTTGAGGGGGCATACGAGCAGTTCTTC. The V call is TRBV29-1, the J call TRBJ2-1; tentatively, D is TRBD1 (6 bases). CDR1 is SQVTM and CDR2 is ANQGSEA in the germline V gene. V was pared by 3 bases and J by 10 bases, with 10 bases between. The CDR3 consists of 11 residues.